Below, 11 T cell receptor beta chains from the same sample are listed, as sequenced in a study of cytomegalovirus exposure and HLA in healthy donors. In the PCR, 60 Vbeta and 13 Jbeta primers were used. TCRdb's table, derived via immunoSEQ multiplex PCR, lists solely in-frame clones and lacks some. The data contain nearly 95,000 clones, approximately 7.7% of them singletons. Source material: PBMCs. The receptors originated from a middle-aged man in good health and CMV-seronegative.

This clone has only a few counts. J is TRBJ2-7 and V is TRBV25-1, with TRBD1 identical over 9 bases. Trimming removed 3 bases from V and 5 bases from J; junction bases left unmatched: 5. The CDR3 totals 14 residues. Germline V gene data show CDR1 as MGHDK and CDR2 as SYGVNS. CDR3 region: CASSDRDRVDEQYF. CDR3 in DNA: TGTGCCAGCAGTGACCGGGACAGGGTCGACGAGCAGTACTTC.

This clone was observed a few times. The chain employs TRBV27 and TRBJ2-7; a weak D match, TRBD1 (6 bases). This CDR3 is 15 amino acids long. The V end was cut by 5 bases, the J end by 5 bases, with 19 bases between. Germline values: CDR1 MNHEY, CDR2 SMNVEV (reference sequence). CDR3 nucleotide sequence: TGTGCCAGCAGTCAACGGACAGTAGGAAGGGACGAGCAGTACTTC. Residues: CASSQRTVGRDEQYF.

There are a few counts of this clone. The chain carries TRBV6-5 and TRBJ1-2; D is possibly TRBD1 (6 bases). CDR1 and CDR2 from the germline V gene are MNHEY and SVGAGI. This CDR3 has 16 amino acids. The ends were cut back, 0 bases at V and 0 bases at J, with 11 bases in the middle. The CDR3, as DNA: TGTGCCAGCAGTTACTCGCAGGGGAGGGCTAACTATGGCTACACCTTC. Translating gives CASSYSQGRANYGYTF.

This clone was counted between two and nine times. The chain is built from TRBV29-1 and TRBJ1-5, with D unresolved. From germline, CDR1 is SQVTM and CDR2 ANQGSEA. The CDR3 covers 12 residues. The V gene lost 6 bases and the J gene lost 7 bases, with 13 bases spanning the gap. The CDR3 protein is CSVGDPGQPQHF. CDR3 coding DNA: TGCAGCGTGGGAGACCCCGGCCAGCCCCAGCATTTT.

V usage is TRBV28 and J usage is TRBJ1-1, with no clear D. Per germline, CDR1 MDHEN and CDR2 SYDVKM. CDR3 length: 13 residues. Deletions cut 7 bases from V and 0 bases from J, with 9 bases between. The CDR3 sequence: CASTRRMNTEAFF. The DNA of the CDR3 is TGTGCCAGCACTAGGAGAATGAACACTGAAGCTTTCTTT.

Only a few counts were recorded for this clone. The chain carries TRBV11-3 and TRBJ2-1; D gene ambiguous. Germline values: CDR1 SGHNT, CDR2 YENEEA. The CDR3 spans 11 residues. The V gene lost 2 bases and the J gene lost 9 bases, with 5 bases spanning the gap. CDR3 loop: CASSLHGEQFF. In nucleotides, the CDR3 is TGTGCCAGCAGCTTACACGGTGAGCAGTTCTTC. Full variable domain (missing parts from reference TRBV11-3 and TRBJ2-1): EAGVVQSPRYKIIEKKQPVAFWCNPISGHNTLYWYLQNLGQGPELLIRYENEEAVDDSQLPKDRFSAERLKGVDSTLKIQPAELGDSAVYLCASSLHGEQFFGPGTRLTVL.

The CDR3 protein is CAMGGGLNTEAFF. The CDR3 DNA follows: TGTGCCATGGGAGGCGGATTGAACACTGAAGCTTTCTTT. The V and J genes are TRBV10-3 and TRBJ1-1, with D unclear. Germline V gene sequence: CDR1 ENHRY, CDR2 SYGVKD. V was clipped by 9 bases and J by 0 bases, with 11 bases between them. The CDR3 loop spans 13 amino acids.

In its sample, this clone was seen a few times. The chain is built from TRBV5-1 and TRBJ2-7; TRBD1 agrees at 10 bases. Germline loops: CDR1 SGHRS, CDR2 YFSETQ. This CDR3 has 14 residues. With 0 bases clipped from V and 3 bases from J, the junction kept 0 bases outside the gene matches. CDR3 in amino acids: CASSLGTGGYEQYF. CDR3 nucleotide sequence: TGCGCCAGCAGCTTGGGGACAGGGGGCTACGAGCAGTACTTC.

The V and J genes are TRBV7-2 and TRBJ1-4, with 8 bases aligning to TRBD1. This CDR3 spans 16 amino acids. V was pared by 1 base and J by 3 bases, with 4 bases of the junction left unmatched. Germline V gene sequence: CDR1 SGHTA, CDR2 FQGNSA. The CDR3 reads CASSLGQGRANEKLFF. In nucleotides, the CDR3 is TGTGCCAGCAGCTTAGGACAGGGGCGGGCTAATGAAAAACTGTTTTTT.

The chain couples TRBV4-3 to TRBJ2-1; tentatively, D is TRBD2 (6 bases). Germline loops: CDR1 LGHNA, CDR2 YSLEER. V gave up 4 bases and J gave up 1 base, with 11 bases separating them. The CDR3 runs to 15 residues. The CDR3 loop reads CASSRDGSSYNEQFF. The DNA for the CDR3 is TGCGCCAGCAGCCGGGACGGGAGTTCCTACAATGAGCAGTTCTTC.

A few counts support this clone. The chain links TRBV27 to TRBJ2-1, with 14 bases matching TRBD2. The trim removed 2 bases at V and 2 bases at J, leaving 11 bases unmatched. Germline values: CDR1 MNHEY, CDR2 SMNVEV (reference sequence). The CDR3 length is 20 residues. CDR3 nucleotide sequence: TGTGCCAGCAGTTTACCCTCGACTAGCGGGAGGGCCGGGACCTACAATGAGCAGTTCTTC. As protein: CASSLPSTSGRAGTYNEQFF.